Following are 26 T cell receptor beta chains from one sample sequenced in a study of blood T cells in healthy people across ages. The second PCR ran roughly 6 to 12 cycles with a sample-barcoded 5' primer and J-beta primers. Each CDR3 protein gets one entry after TCRdb re-called the 5' RACE reads with MiXCR. This sample has about 1.7 million distinct CDR3 sequences, with over 25% found just once. The sample consisted of blood. Every receptor here comes from a woman aged 25 to 45 in good health.

This clonotype came up many times. J is TRBJ2-7 and V is TRBV20-1; perhaps TRBD1 as D (5 bases). The ends were cut back, 3 bases at V and 2 bases at J, with 14 bases in the middle. Germline values: CDR1 DFQATT, CDR2 SNEGSKA (reference sequence). CDR3 length: 14 amino acids. The CDR3 nucleotides are TGCAGTGCTAGGGCAGCAGGGCTGGCCTACGAGCAGTACTTC. Translation gives CSARAAGLAYEQYF.

The chain uses TRBV7-3 and TRBJ2-3; maybe TRBD2 (6 bases). The CDR3 totals 16 residues. Germline values: CDR1 SGHTA, CDR2 FQGTGA. The V and J ends lost 2 bases and 2 bases respectively, with 14 bases between them. The CDR3 spells CASSLYGGTPTDTQYF. The DNA for the CDR3 is TGTGCCAGCAGCTTATATGGGGGGACCCCCACAGATACGCAGTATTTT.

This clonotype was counted a few times. V and J are TRBV5-1 and TRBJ2-1, with D uncertain. The CDR3 is made up of 15 amino acids. CDR1 is SGHRS and CDR2 is YFSETQ in the germline V gene. The V gene lost 0 bases and the J gene lost 5 bases, with 12 bases spanning the gap. The CDR3 region is CASSLGQPGDNEQFF. The CDR3 DNA reads TGCGCCAGCAGCTTGGGGCAGCCAGGCGACAATGAGCAGTTCTTC. Variable domain in full (rest from reference TRBV5-1 and TRBJ2-1): KAGVTQTPRYLIKTRGQQVTLSCSPISGHRSVSWYQQTPGQGLQFLFEYFSETQRNKGNFPGRFSGRQFSNSRSEMNVSTLELGDSALYLCASSLGQPGDNEQFFGPGTRLTVL.

This clonotype was counted between two and nine times. This sequence joins TRBV5-1 and TRBJ1-6; 7 bases are shared with TRBD1. The junction had 15 bases not matched to a gene; V was cut back by 4 bases and J by 8 bases. The CDR3 extends over 17 amino acids. From germline, CDR1 is SGHRS and CDR2 YFSETQ. The chain's CDR3 is CASSNVLLRDSYSPLHF. CDR3 nucleotides: TGCGCCAGCAGCAACGTCCTCCTTCGGGACAGCTATTCACCCCTCCACTTT.

This clonotype was counted only a few times. V gene TRBV11-3 combines with J gene TRBJ2-1, with a weak D call TRBD1 (5 bases). The germline V and J ends were trimmed by 2 bases and 8 bases, with 22 bases remaining between them. Germline CDR1 and CDR2: SGHNT and YENEEA. This CDR3 contains 17 residues. This chain's CDR3 is CASSLNPGHPPLDEQFF. DNA of the CDR3: TGTGCCAGCAGCTTAAACCCCGGACACCCTCCTTTGGATGAGCAGTTCTTC. The full variable domain, completed using reference TRBV11-3 and TRBJ2-1, is EAGVVQSPRYKIIEKKQPVAFWCNPISGHNTLYWYLQNLGQGPELLIRYENEEAVDDSQLPKDRFSAERLKGVDSTLKIQPAELGDSAVYLCASSLNPGHPPLDEQFFGPGTRLTVL.

This clonotype showed up just a few times. The gene calls are TRBV12-3 or TRBV12-4 and TRBJ1-2; no clear D. V lost 5 bases to trimming and J lost 8 bases, with 12 bases between them. The CDR3 consists of 12 residues. The CDR3 DNA reads as TGTGCCAGCAGTATCGCGGGTTCCGGCTACACCTTC. This encodes CASSIAGSGYTF.

This clonotype was picked up a small number of times. Mismatch with germline at one junction end may stem from a read error. The chain joins TRBV28 to TRBJ1-2, with a weak D call TRBD1 (5 bases). This CDR3 has 12 amino acids. From germline, CDR1 is MDHEN and CDR2 SYDVKM. The CDR3 loop is CASTLSGDGYTF. The CDR3 DNA reads as TGCGCCAGCACCCTATCGGGGGACGGCTACACCTTC.

The chain carries TRBV7-9 and TRBJ2-7; 10 bases match TRBD1. V was pared by 1 base and J by 7 bases, with 7 bases of the junction left unmatched. Per germline, CDR1 SEHNR and CDR2 FQNEAQ (reference sequence). CDR3 length: 15 amino acids. CDR3 nucleotide sequence: TGTGCCAGCAGCTTAGGACAGGGGGCTTCGGAAGAGCAGTACTTC. This encodes CASSLGQGASEEQYF.

The V gene is TRBV2, the J gene TRBJ1-2; TRBD1 might be the D (6 bases). Deletions cut 6 bases from V and 8 bases from J, with 19 bases between. The CDR3 extends over 14 amino acids. Germline loops: CDR1 SNHLY, CDR2 FYNNEI. In nucleotides, the CDR3 is TGTGCCAGCAGCCCTTTAGCGGGGGCGAGGGGCTACACCTTC. It specifies CASSPLAGARGYTF.

This clonotype was picked up a small number of times. The rearrangement joins TRBV10-3 to TRBJ2-4, with 7 bases matching TRBD2. The CDR3 runs to 16 residues. The germline V gene has CDR1 ENHRY and CDR2 SYGVKD. Trimming removed 10 bases from V and 0 bases from J; junction bases left unmatched: 12. CDR3 residues: CATSSSGKLAKNIQYF. The CDR3 nucleotides read TGTGCCACAAGCTCTAGCGGAAAACTAGCCAAAAACATTCAGTACTTC.

In this sample, this clonotype turned up a few times. The chain is built from TRBV20-1 and TRBJ1-2; 10 bases map to TRBD1. This CDR3 has 15 residues. V trimming: 6 bases; J trimming: 6 bases; junction bases outside the gene matches: 13. The germline V gene has CDR1 DFQATT and CDR2 SNEGSKA (reference sequence). The CDR3 sequence: CSATAGTGDTHGYTF. The CDR3, as DNA: TGCAGTGCCACCGCCGGGACAGGGGACACCCATGGCTACACCTTC.

The chain links TRBV30 to TRBJ1-2; the D gene is possibly TRBD1 (5 bases). The germline V gene has CDR1 GTSNPN and CDR2 SVGIG (reference sequence). The CDR3 is 14 residues long. V shed 1 base and J shed 5 bases, with 14 bases lying between them. CDR3 in amino acids: CAWSAGSRAYGYTF. For the CDR3, the DNA is TGTGCCTGGAGTGCGGGTTCCAGGGCTTATGGCTACACCTTC.

The chain couples TRBV9 to TRBJ2-3; weak D call: TRBD1 (6 bases). This CDR3 has 17 amino acids. Germline V gives CDR1 SGDLS, CDR2 YYNGEE. V was clipped by 0 bases and J by 2 bases, with 16 bases between them. The CDR3 sequence is CASSVALEQGPTDTQYF. The CDR3 coding sequence is TGTGCCAGCAGCGTAGCCCTGGAGCAGGGGCCCACAGATACGCAGTATTTT.

This chain joins TRBV30 and TRBJ2-7, with a possible D match to TRBD1 (6 bases). The germline CDR1 and CDR2 sequences are GTSNPN and SVGIG (reference sequence). Trimming cost V 1 base and J 3 bases, with 7 bases left between them. The CDR3 sequence is 12 residues long. CDR3: CAWSGQVYEQYF. CDR3 nucleotide sequence: TGTGCCTGGAGTGGACAGGTCTACGAGCAGTACTTC.

The chain combines TRBV28 with TRBJ2-1, with D uncertain. CDR1 is MDHEN and CDR2 is SYDVKM in the germline V gene. Trimming took off 10 bases at V and 7 bases at J, with 8 bases between the two ends. This CDR3 has 10 amino acids. The CDR3 DNA reads as TGTGCCACCCCAGCGAATGAGCAGTTCTTC. Translated, it gives CATPANEQFF.

The sample holds a few counts of this clonotype. This chain uses TRBV15 with TRBJ2-5, with TRBD2 matching 7 bases. Germline CDR1 reads LNHNV; CDR2 reads YYDKDF (reference sequence). This CDR3 region has 18 residues. V was clipped by 4 bases and J by 11 bases; unmatched bases: 25. The CDR3 sequence: CATSTHILIAGTYNEQYF. The CDR3 DNA follows: TGTGCCACCAGCACCCACATCTTAATAGCGGGCACCTACAATGAGCAGTACTTC.

In regard to this clonotype: This may stem from a read error, because a much larger clone lies one nucleotide away. The chain couples TRBV6-6 to TRBJ2-1; D unclear. The CDR3 extends over 15 amino acids. Germline V lookup: CDR1 MNHNY, CDR2 SVGAGI (reference sequence). The CDR3 sequence: CASSYSGTSCNEQFF. The CDR3 nucleotides are TGTGCCAGCAGTTACTCGGGAACCTCCTGCAATGAGCAGTTCTTC.

The gene calls are TRBV6-2 or TRBV6-3 and TRBJ2-1; D is uncertain. The CDR3 length is 13 residues. Trimming stripped 0 bases from V and 9 bases from J, with 9 bases between. Germline loops: CDR1 MNHEY, CDR2 SVGEGT. The CDR3 bases are TGTGCCAGCAGTTACTCCCTCGCAGGTGAGCAGTTCTTC. Translated, it gives CASSYSLAGEQFF.

This clonotype was seen repeatedly, ten times or more. CDR3 protein: CSARGFHEQFF. CDR3 DNA: TGCAGCGCGAGAGGCTTCCATGAGCAGTTCTTC. This chain uses TRBV29-1 with TRBJ2-1; unclear D gene. CDR3 length equals 11 residues. V was shortened by 7 bases and J by 8 bases, with 12 bases between the two germline ends. Germline CDR1 SQVTM, CDR2 ANQGSEA.

This chain connects TRBV5-1 to TRBJ2-7, with 7 nucleotides matching TRBD2. Germline trimming cut 4 bases from V and 3 bases from J; bases unmatched to any gene: 4. CDR1 SGHRS and CDR2 YFSETQ come from the germline V gene. The CDR3 totals 13 residues. As DNA, the CDR3 is TGCGCCAGCAGCAGGGACTACTGCTACGAGCAGTACTTC. It specifies CASSRDYCYEQYF.

This clonotype was observed many times. The chain combines TRBV20-1 with TRBJ2-7; 11 bases match TRBD2. With V trimmed by 3 bases and J by 5 bases, 9 bases remained unmatched. The CDR3 extends over 15 amino acids. CDR1 and CDR2 (germline): DFQATT, SNEGSKA (reference sequence). As DNA, the CDR3 is TGCAGTGCTAGTCCCCCGGGACTAGCGGTAAACGAGCAGTACTTC. It translates to CSASPPGLAVNEQYF.

This clonotype was picked up many times. A clone one base away is much larger, so this may be a read error. The genes are TRBV20-1 and TRBJ2-4; maybe TRBD2 (5 bases). Germline lookup yields CDR1 DFQATT and CDR2 SNEGSKA (reference sequence). The CDR3 covers 13 residues. The CDR3 DNA follows: TGCAGTGCTAAACCCCTAGCCAAAAACATTCGGTACTTC. Translation: CSAKPLAKNIRYF.

The chain joins TRBV11-1 to TRBJ2-1; 16 bases agree with TRBD2. The germline V gene encodes CDR1 SGHAT and CDR2 FQDESV (reference sequence). There are 19 residues in the CDR3. Losses at the gene ends were 6 bases for V and 6 bases for J; bases not matched to a gene: 14. The CDR3 region is CASSKGTSGGASATNEQFF. The CDR3 coding sequence is TGTGCCAGCAGTAAGGGGACTAGCGGGGGGGCCTCAGCGACCAATGAGCAGTTCTTC.

The chain combines TRBV30 with TRBJ1-2; TRBD1 is a possible D gene (6 bases). Trimming removed 5 bases from V and 6 bases from J, with 16 bases in between. The CDR3 has 13 amino acids. Germline V gene data show CDR1 as GTSNPN and CDR2 as SVGIG (reference sequence). CDR3 DNA: TGTGCCTGGGGGCCGGGACATATTCATGGCTACACCTTC. This translates into CAWGPGHIHGYTF.

The chain is built from TRBV20-1 and TRBJ2-1; perhaps TRBD2 as D (6 bases). This CDR3 is 16 amino acids long. V lost 0 bases and J 7 bases, leaving 19 bases between the germline ends. CDR1 is DFQATT, CDR2 SNEGSKA, per germline (reference sequence). Here the CDR3 reads CSARDPPMGGRNEQFF. The CDR3, as DNA: TGCAGTGCTAGAGATCCCCCGATGGGTGGGAGGAATGAGCAGTTCTTC.

This clonotype has just a few counts. The chain couples TRBV6-5 to TRBJ1-6, with D tentatively TRBD1 (5 bases). V lost 6 bases to trimming and J lost 10 bases, with 16 bases between them. The CDR3 is 14 residues long. CDR1 is MNHEY and CDR2 is SVGAGI in the germline V gene. The CDR3 DNA reads TGTGCCAGCAGCCGCGGGGTCCAGGGATCACCCCTCCACTTT. It encodes CASSRGVQGSPLHF.